These T cell receptor beta chains were read from a single sample in a study of T cell changes during pregnancy in multiple sclerosis. Profiled with immunoSEQ multiplex PCR; TCRdb holds only in-frame clones, not every one. The sample yields around 100,000 clones, roughly 93% seen once. The sample here was peripheral blood, taken after pregnancy. The source of these receptors is a female donor with multiple sclerosis, enrolled in a pregnancy study. Each CDR3 is given with its conserved first and last residue. D genes are given only for firm matches. Not all rows give a size; the values are once, few, many and, for expanded clones, a class.

j_call,d_call,v_call,clone_size,cdr3_nt,cdr3_aa
TRBJ2-7,TRBD2,TRBV5-1,-,TGCGCCAGCAGCCTCGGGGGGGCAGTCGACGAGCAGTACTTC,CASSLGGAVDEQYF
TRBJ1-2,-,TRBV5-4,once,TGTGCCAGCAGCTTGGAACAGAACTATGGCTACACCTTC,CASSLEQNYGYTF
TRBJ2-7,-,TRBV6-5,-,TGTGCCAGCAGTCCCCGGGACTTCCTCTCCTACGAGCAGTACTTC,CASSPRDFLSYEQYF
TRBJ1-1,-,TRBV6-1,-,TGTGCCAGCTTACGGGCCAGGGCGGTTGAAGCTTTCTTT,CASLRARAVEAFF
TRBJ2-7,-,TRBV5-1,once,TGCGCCAGCAGCTTAGGTCCGGGGGTCGCCTACGAGCAGTACTTC,CASSLGPGVAYEQYF
TRBJ2-5,-,TRBV7-3,-,TGTGCCAGCAGCTTAGCGGGCGGCCGGGCGACCCAGTACTTC,CASSLAGGRATQYF
TRBJ1-5,-,TRBV2,once,TGTGCCAGCAGTGGGACACGTTTTAGCAATCAGCCCCAGCATTTT,CASSGTRFSNQPQHF
TRBJ2-7,TRBD1,TRBV4-2,-,TGTGCCAGCAGCCAGGACCTCGGGACAGATTACGAGCAGTACTTC,CASSQDLGTDYEQYF
TRBJ2-1,TRBD2,TRBV6-6,-,TGTGCCACCAGCGGGAGTAGGTCCTACAATGAGCAGTTCTTC,CATSGSRSYNEQFF
TRBJ2-3,-,TRBV6-1,-,TGTGCCATCCCAAGCGGATACACAGATACGCAGTATTTT,CAIPSGYTDTQYF
TRBJ2-1,-,TRBV5-8,-,TGTGCCAGCAGCTTCACCAGGGAGGTTTTCAATGAGCAGTTCTTC,CASSFTREVFNEQFF
TRBJ1-2,-,TRBV9,-,TGTGCCAGCAGCGCTGATCCGGGACAATACTATGGCTACACCTTC,CASSADPGQYYGYTF
TRBJ2-1,TRBD2,TRBV5-1,-,TGCGCCAGCAGCTTGGGGACTAGCGGGGACAATGAGCAGTTCTTC,CASSLGTSGDNEQFF
TRBJ2-2,TRBD1,TRBV7-2,-,TGTGCCAGCAGCTTGGGACAGGGGGCGTTCGGGGAGCTGTTTTTT,CASSLGQGAFGELFF
TRBJ2-7,-,TRBV19,-,TGTGCCAGTAGTGGGGCAGAGCACTTC,CASSGAEHF
TRBJ1-2,-,TRBV6-1,-,TGTGCCAGCAGTGTCCGGGTGAACGACTATGGCTACACCTTC,CASSVRVNDYGYTF
TRBJ2-1,-,TRBV29-1,-,TGCAGCTCCACCGAACCTGCGTACAATGAGCAGTTCTTC,CSSTEPAYNEQFF
TRBJ2-5,TRBD1,TRBV5-1,-,TGCGCCAGCAGCAGGGGACAGGGTCAAGAGACCCAGTACTTC,CASSRGQGQETQYF
TRBJ1-1,TRBD1,TRBV6-5,-,TGTGCCAGCAGTACAAGACAGGGGTTAGGTGAAGCTTTCTTT,CASSTRQGLGEAFF
TRBJ2-5,TRBD1,TRBV25-1,-,TGTGCCAGCAGTGAATATACGCTGGGACAGGGGGCGTTAGAGACCCAGTACTTC,CASSEYTLGQGALETQYF
TRBJ2-7,TRBD2,TRBV4-2,-,TGTGCCAGCAGCCAAGCCCCGGGACTAGCGCCCGAGCAGTACTTC,CASSQAPGLAPEQYF
TRBJ1-5,-,TRBV2,-,TGTGCCAGCAGACCCAGCGGGTATAGCAATCAGCCCCAGCATTTT,CASRPSGYSNQPQHF
TRBJ2-2,TRBD2,TRBV7-9,-,TGTGCCAGCAGCTTCGCTAGCGGGAGATCCGGGGAGCTGTTTTTT,CASSFASGRSGELFF
TRBJ2-6,TRBD1,TRBV10-3,-,TGTGCCATCAGCGGACAGGGGGCGACTTTGGGCTCTGGGGCCAACGTCCTGACTTTC,CAISGQGATLGSGANVLTF
TRBJ2-2,TRBD2,TRBV9,-,TGTGCCAGCAGCGTAGGAAGCGGGGGCATCTACGGGGAGCTGTTTTTT,CASSVGSGGIYGELFF
TRBJ2-1,-,TRBV4-1,-,TGCGCCAGCAGCCCTCCTATGCGACGGGGAAATGAGCAGTTCTTC,CASSPPMRRGNEQFF
TRBJ1-1,-,TRBV19,-,TGTGCCAGTAGCGAGATGAACACTGAAGCTTTCTTT,CASSEMNTEAFF
TRBJ2-3,-,TRBV12-5,few,TGTGCTAGTGCCCTGGACAGTAGCACAGATACGCAGTATTTT,CASALDSSTDTQYF